The clone carrying this T cell receptor (beta chain) was counted only a few times. The source of the sample is a study of human T cells and chemical hapten exposure. In TCRdb, the RACE reads were re-called with MiXCR into one record per CDR3 protein. Of around 150,000 distinct CDR3 sequences in the sample, about 14% were seen once. The CDR3 totals 16 residues. CDR1 and CDR2 from the germline V gene are MNHEY and SVGAGI. With V trimmed by 6 bases and J by 6 bases, 13 bases remained unmatched. Time point of the sample: patch test 1, 2 weeks after DPC sensitization. Treatment of the sample: therapeutic diphenylcyclopropenone sensitization with weekly scalp DPC. Blood collection happened ahead of applying each patch test.

The sample was whole blood, taken in connection with sensitization to the hapten diphenylcyclopropenone (DPC). The V gene is TRBV6-5, the J gene TRBJ2-1; 8 nucleotides agree with TRBD2. The sequence was collected from a young woman with alopecia areata. Some clones in this sample may be carry-over from other donors' samples. CDR3 DNA: TGTGCCAGCAGGTCGGGGGGGCTAGCTCCTAGCAATGAGCAGTTCTTC. This gives the protein CASRSGGLAPSNEQFF.